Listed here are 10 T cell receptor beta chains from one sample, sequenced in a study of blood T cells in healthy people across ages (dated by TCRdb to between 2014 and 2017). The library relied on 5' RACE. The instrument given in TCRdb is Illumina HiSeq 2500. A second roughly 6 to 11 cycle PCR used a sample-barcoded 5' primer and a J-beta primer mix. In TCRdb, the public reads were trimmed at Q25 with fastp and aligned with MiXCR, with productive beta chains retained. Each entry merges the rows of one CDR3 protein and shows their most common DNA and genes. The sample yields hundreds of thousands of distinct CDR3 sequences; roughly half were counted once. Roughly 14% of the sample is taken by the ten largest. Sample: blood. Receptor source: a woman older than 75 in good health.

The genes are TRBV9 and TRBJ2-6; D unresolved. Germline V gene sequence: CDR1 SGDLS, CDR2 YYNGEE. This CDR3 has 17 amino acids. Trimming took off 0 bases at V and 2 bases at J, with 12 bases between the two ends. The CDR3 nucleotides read TGTGCCAGCAGCGTAGGCAGGAGAGACGCTGGGGCCAACGTCCTGACTTTC. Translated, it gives CASSVGRRDAGANVLTF.

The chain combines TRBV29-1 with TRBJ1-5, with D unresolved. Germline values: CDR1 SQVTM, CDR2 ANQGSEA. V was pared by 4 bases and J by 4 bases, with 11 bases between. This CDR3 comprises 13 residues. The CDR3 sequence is CSVASGRNQPQHF. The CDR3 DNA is TGCAGCGTTGCTAGTGGGCGGAATCAGCCCCAGCATTTT.

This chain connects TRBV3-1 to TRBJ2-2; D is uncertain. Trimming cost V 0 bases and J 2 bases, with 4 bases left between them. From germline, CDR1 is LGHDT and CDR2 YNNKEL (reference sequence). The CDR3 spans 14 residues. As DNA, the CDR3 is TGTGCCAGCAGCCAAGAGCCAAACACCGGGGAGCTGTTTTTT. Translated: CASSQEPNTGELFF.

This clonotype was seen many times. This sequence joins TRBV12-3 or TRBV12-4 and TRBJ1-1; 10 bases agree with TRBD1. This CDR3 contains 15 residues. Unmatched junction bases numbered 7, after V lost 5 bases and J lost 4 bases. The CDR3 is CASSTRDRGSTEAFF. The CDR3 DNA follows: TGTGCCAGCAGTACCAGGGACAGGGGATCCACTGAAGCTTTCTTT.

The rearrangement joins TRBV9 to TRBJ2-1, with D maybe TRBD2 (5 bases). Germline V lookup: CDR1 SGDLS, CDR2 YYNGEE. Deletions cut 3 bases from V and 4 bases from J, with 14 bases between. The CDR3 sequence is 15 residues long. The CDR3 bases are TGTGCCAGCAGCGAGGCTAGTAGAGGGTACAATGAGCAGTTCTTC. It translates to CASSEASRGYNEQFF.

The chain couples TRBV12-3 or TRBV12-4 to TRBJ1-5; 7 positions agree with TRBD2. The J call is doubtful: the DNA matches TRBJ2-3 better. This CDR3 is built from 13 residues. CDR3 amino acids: CASSVSGGQPQYF. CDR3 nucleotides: TGTGCCAGCAGTGTATCGGGAGGTCAGCCCCAGTATTTT.

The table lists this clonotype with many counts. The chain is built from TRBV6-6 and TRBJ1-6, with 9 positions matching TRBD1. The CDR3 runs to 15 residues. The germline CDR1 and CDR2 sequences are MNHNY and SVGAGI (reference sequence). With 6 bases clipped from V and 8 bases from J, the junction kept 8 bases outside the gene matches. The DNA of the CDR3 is TGTGCCAGCAGACTCTCGGGACAGGGTGATTCACCCCTCCACTTT. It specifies CASRLSGQGDSPLHF.

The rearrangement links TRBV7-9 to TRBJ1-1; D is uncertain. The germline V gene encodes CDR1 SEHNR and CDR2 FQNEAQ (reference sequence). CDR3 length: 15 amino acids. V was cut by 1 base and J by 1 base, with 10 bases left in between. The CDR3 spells CASSLGAGRNTEAFF. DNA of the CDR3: TGTGCCAGCAGCTTAGGAGCGGGGAGGAACACTGAAGCTTTCTTT.

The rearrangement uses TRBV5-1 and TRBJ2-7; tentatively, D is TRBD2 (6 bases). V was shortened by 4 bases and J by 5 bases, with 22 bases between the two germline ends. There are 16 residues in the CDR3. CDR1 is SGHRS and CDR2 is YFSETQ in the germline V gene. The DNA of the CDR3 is TGCGCCAGCAGCATGGCTCCGGGAGACCAAGACCACGAGCAGTACTTC. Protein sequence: CASSMAPGDQDHEQYF.

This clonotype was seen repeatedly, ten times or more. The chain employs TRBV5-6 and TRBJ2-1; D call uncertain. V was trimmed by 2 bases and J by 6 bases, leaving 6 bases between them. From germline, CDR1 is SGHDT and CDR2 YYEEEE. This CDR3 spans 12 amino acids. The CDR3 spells CASSFRINEQFF. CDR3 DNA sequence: TGTGCCAGCAGCTTTAGAATCAATGAGCAGTTCTTC.